This paragraph reports one T cell receptor (beta chain). This specimen belongs to a study of blood T cell repertoires in COVID-19. Only in-frame clones appear in the TCRdb table, and some are missing; sequencing was by immunoSEQ multiplex PCR. The table has hundreds of thousands of clones, 85% to 90% seen once. The CDR3 is made up of 15 amino acids. CDR1 ENHRY and CDR2 SYGVKD come from the germline V gene. V was pared by 3 bases and J by 1 base, with 2 bases of the junction left unmatched. This rearrangement joins TRBV10-3 to TRBJ2-2; 7 bases match TRBD1. The source material was peripheral blood. The TCR was taken from a man between 40 and 49 years old with acute or convalescent COVID-19. CDR3 nucleotides: TGTGCCATCAGTGACCGGACAGGGAACACCGGGGAGCTGTTTTTT. Protein: CAISDRTGNTGELFF.